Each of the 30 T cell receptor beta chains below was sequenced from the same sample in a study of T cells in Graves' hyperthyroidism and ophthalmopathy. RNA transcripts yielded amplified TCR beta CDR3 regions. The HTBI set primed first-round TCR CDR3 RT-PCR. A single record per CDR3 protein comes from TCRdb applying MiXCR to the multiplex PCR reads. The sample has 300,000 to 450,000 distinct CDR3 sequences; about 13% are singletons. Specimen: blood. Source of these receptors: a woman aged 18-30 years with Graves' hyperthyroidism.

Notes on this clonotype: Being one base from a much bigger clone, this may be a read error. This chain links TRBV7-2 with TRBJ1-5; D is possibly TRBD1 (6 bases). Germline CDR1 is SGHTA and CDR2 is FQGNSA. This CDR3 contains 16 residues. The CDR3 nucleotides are TGTGTCAGCAGCTTGTGGGGGGCGGTTGACAATCAGCCCCAGCATTTT. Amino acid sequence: CVSSLWGAVDNQPQHF. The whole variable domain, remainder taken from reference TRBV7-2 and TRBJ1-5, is GAGVSQSPSNKVTEKGKDVELRCDPISGHTALYWYRQSLGQGLEFLIYFQGNSAPDKSGLPSDRFSAERTGGSVSTLTIQRTQQEDSAVYLCVSSLWGAVDNQPQHFGDGTRLSIL.

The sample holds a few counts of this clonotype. The CDR3 sequence: CATSETSGNTIYF. As DNA, the CDR3 is TGTGCCACCAGCGAAACCTCTGGAAACACCATATATTTT. The chain employs TRBV6-2 or TRBV6-3 and TRBJ1-3, with D unclear. Germline V gives CDR1 MNHEY, CDR2 SVGEGT. Trimming took off 10 bases at V and 0 bases at J, with 10 bases between the two ends. The CDR3 spans 13 residues.

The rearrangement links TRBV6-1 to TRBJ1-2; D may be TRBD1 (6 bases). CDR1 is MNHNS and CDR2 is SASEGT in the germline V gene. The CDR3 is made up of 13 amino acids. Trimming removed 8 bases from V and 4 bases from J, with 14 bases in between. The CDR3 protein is CASLRGALYGYTF. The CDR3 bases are TGTGCCAGCCTCAGGGGTGCTCTCTATGGCTACACCTTC.

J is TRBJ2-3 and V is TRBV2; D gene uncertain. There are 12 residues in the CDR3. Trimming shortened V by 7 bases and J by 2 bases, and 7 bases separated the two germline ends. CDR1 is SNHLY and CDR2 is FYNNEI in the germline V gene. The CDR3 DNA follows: TGTGCCAGCAAGGGCGACACAGATACGCAGTATTTT. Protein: CASKGDTDTQYF.

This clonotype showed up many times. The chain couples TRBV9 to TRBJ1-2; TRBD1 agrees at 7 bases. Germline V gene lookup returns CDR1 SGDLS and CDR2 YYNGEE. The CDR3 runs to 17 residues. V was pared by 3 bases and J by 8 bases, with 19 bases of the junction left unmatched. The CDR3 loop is CASSGTGQFFRRGGYTF. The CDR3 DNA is TGTGCCAGCAGCGGGACGGGACAGTTCTTTAGGAGAGGGGGCTACACCTTC.

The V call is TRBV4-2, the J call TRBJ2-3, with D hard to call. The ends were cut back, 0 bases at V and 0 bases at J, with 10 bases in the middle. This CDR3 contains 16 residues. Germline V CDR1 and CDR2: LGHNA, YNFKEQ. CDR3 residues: CASSQDPAASTDTQYF. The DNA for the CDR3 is TGTGCCAGCAGCCAAGATCCGGCGGCTAGCACAGATACGCAGTATTTT.

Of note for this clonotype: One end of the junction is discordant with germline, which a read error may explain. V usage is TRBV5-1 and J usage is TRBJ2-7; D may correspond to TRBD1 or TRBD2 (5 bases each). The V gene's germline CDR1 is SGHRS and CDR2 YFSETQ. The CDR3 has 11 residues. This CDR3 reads CASSLGREQYF. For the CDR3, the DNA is TGTGCCAGCAGCTTGGGACGCGAGCAGTACTTC.

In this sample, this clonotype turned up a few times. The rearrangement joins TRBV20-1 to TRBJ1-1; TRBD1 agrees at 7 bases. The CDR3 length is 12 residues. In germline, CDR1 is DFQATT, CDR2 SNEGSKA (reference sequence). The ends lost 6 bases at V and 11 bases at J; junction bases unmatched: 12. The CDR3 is CSAKRGPEVAFF. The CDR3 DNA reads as TGCAGTGCGAAAAGGGGGCCGGAGGTGGCTTTCTTT.

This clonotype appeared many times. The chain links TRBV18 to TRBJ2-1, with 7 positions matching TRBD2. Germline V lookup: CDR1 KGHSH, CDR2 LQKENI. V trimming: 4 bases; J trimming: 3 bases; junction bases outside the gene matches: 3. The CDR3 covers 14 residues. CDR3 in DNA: TGTGCCAGCTCACAGGGCGGGAGCTACAATGAGCAGTTCTTC. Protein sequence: CASSQGGSYNEQFF.

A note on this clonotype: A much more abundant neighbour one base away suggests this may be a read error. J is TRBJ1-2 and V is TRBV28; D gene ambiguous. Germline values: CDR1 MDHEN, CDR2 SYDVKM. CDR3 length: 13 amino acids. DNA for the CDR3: TGTGCCGGCAGTTTATTGGAAAACTATGGCTACACCTTC. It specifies CAGSLLENYGYTF.

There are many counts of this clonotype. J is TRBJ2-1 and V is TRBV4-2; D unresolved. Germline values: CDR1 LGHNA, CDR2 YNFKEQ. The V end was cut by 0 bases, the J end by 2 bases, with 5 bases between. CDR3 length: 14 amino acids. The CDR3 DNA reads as TGTGCCAGCAGCCAAGACAGGACCTACAATGAGCAGTTCTTC. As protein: CASSQDRTYNEQFF.

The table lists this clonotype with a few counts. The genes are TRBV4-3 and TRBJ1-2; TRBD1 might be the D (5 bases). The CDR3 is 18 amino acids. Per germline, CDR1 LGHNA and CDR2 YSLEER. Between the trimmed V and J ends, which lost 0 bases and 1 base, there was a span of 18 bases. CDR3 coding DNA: TGCGCCAGCAGCCAAGAAGCATTCGGGGCGACCCTTAACTATGGCTACACCTTC. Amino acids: CASSQEAFGATLNYGYTF.

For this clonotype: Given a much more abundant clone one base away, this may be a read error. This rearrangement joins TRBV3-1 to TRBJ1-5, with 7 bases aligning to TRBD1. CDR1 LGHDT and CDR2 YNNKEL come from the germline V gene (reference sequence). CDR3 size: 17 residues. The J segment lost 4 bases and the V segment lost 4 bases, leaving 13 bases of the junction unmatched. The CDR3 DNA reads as TGTGCCAGCAGCCGAGGGGCAGGGGGTCCGAGTAATCAGCCCCAGCATTTT. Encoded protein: CASSRGAGGPSNQPQHF. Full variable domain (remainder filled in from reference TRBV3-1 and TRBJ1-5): DTAVSQTPKYLVTQMGNDKSIKCEQNLGHDTMYWYKQDSKKFLKIMFSYNNKELIINETVPNRFSPKSPDKAHLNLHINSLELGDSAVYFCASSRGAGGPSNQPQHFGDGTRLSIL.

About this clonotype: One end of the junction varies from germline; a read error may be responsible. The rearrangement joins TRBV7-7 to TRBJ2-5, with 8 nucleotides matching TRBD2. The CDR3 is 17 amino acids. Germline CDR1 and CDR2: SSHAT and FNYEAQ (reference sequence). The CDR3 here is CASSLGAGGGKGETQYF. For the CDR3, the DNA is TGTGCTAGCAGCTTAGGGGCCGGGGGGGGGAAAGGAGAGACCCAGTACTTC.

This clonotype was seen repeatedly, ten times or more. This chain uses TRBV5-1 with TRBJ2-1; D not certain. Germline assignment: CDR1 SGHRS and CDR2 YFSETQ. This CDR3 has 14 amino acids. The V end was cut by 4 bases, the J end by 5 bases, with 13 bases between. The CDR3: CASSRRRTDNEQFF. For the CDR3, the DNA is TGCGCCAGCAGCCGAAGACGGACCGACAATGAGCAGTTCTTC. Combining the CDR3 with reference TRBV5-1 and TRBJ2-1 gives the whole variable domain KAGVTQTPRYLIKTRGQQVTLSCSPISGHRSVSWYQQTPGQGLQFLFEYFSETQRNKGNFPGRFSGRQFSNSRSEMNVSTLELGDSALYLCASSRRRTDNEQFFGPGTRLTVL.

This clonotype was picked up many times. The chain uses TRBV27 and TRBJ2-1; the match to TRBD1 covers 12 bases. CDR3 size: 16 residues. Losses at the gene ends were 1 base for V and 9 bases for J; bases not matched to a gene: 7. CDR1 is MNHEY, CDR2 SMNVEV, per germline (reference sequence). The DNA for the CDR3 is TGTGCCAGCAGTTTATACCCGGGACAGGGGGCATCTGAGCAGTTCTTC. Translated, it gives CASSLYPGQGASEQFF.

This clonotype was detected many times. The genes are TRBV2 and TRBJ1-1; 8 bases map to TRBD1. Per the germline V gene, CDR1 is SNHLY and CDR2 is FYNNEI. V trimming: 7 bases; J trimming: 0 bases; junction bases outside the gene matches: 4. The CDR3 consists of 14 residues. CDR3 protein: CASTDRGMNTEAFF. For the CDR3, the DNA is TGTGCCAGCACAGACAGGGGCATGAACACTGAAGCTTTCTTT.

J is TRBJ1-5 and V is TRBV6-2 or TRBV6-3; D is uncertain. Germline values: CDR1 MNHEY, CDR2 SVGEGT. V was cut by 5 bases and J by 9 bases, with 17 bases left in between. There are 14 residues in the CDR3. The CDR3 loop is CASSPGSHLGPQHF. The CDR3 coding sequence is TGTGCCAGCAGTCCCGGGAGCCACTTAGGGCCCCAGCATTTT.

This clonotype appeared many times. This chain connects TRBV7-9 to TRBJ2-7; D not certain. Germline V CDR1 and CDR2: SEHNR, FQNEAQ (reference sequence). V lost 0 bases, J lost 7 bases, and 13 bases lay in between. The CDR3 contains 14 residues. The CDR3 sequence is CASSLAGYGVEQYF. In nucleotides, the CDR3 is TGTGCCAGCAGCTTAGCAGGGTATGGCGTGGAGCAGTACTTC.

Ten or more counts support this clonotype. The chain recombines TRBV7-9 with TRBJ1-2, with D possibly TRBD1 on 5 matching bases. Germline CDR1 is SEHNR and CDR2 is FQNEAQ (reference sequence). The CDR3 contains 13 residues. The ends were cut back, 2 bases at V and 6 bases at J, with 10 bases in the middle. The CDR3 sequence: CASSLMEGDGYTF. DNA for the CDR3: TGTGCCAGCAGCTTAATGGAAGGGGATGGCTACACCTTC.

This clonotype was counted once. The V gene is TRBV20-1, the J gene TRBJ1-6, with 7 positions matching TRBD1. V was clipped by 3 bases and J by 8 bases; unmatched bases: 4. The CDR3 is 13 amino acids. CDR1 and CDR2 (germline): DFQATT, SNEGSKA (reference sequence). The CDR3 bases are TGCAGTGCTAGCAAGGGGGCGGATTCACCCCTCCACTTT. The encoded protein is CSASKGADSPLHF.

CDR3 in amino acids: CASSISGGVTGELFF. The DNA for the CDR3 is TGTGCCAGTAGTATTTCAGGGGGCGTCACCGGGGAGCTGTTTTTT. V usage is TRBV19 and J usage is TRBJ2-2; 8 nucleotides match TRBD1. Trimming removed 3 bases from V and 4 bases from J; junction bases left unmatched: 4. The germline CDR1 and CDR2 sequences are LNHDA and SQIVND (reference sequence). The CDR3 spans 15 residues.

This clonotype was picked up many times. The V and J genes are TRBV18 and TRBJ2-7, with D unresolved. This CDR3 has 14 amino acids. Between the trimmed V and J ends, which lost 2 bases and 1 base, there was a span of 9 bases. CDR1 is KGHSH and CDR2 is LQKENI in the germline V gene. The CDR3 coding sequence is TGTGCCAGCTCACCAATGGAAACTTCCTACGAGCAGTACTTC. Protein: CASSPMETSYEQYF.

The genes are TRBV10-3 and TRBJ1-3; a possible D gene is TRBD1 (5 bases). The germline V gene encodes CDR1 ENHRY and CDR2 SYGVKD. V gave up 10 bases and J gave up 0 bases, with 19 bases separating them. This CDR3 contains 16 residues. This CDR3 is CATTPIRGASGNTIYF. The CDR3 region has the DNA TGTGCCACGACCCCGATTCGTGGGGCCTCTGGAAACACCATATATTTT.

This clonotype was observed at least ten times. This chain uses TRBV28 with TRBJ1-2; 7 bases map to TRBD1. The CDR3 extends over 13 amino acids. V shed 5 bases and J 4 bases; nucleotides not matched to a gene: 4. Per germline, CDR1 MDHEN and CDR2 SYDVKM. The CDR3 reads CASSPRGLYGYTF. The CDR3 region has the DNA TGTGCCAGCAGTCCGAGGGGGCTCTATGGCTACACCTTC.

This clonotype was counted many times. In DNA, the CDR3 is TGTGCCAGCAGAACCAGCCCCGACGGGGAGACCCAGTACTTC. It is translated as CASRTSPDGETQYF. V gene TRBV7-9 combines with J gene TRBJ2-5; D gene ambiguous. Trimming removed 6 bases at V and 5 bases at J, with 16 bases between. The CDR3 has 14 residues. Germline loops: CDR1 SEHNR, CDR2 FQNEAQ (reference sequence).

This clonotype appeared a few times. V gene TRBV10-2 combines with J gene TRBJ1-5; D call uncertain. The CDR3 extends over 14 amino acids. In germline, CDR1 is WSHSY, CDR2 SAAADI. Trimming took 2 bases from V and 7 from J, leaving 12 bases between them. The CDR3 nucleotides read TGCGCCAGCAGTGAGGTCGGCGGAGGACAGCCCCAGCATTTT. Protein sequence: CASSEVGGGQPQHF.

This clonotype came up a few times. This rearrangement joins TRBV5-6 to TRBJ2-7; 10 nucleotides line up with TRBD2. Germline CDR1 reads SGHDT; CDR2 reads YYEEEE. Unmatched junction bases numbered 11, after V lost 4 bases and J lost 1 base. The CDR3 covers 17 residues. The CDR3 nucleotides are TGTGCCAGCAGCCCACTTAGGGCGGGACTAGCGTCCTACGAGCAGTACTTC. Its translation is CASSPLRAGLASYEQYF.

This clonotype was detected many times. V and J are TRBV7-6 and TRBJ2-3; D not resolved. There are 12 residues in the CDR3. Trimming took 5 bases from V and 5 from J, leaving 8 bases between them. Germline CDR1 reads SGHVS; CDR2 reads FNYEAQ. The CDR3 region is CASSVIEDTQYF. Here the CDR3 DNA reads TGTGCCAGCAGCGTTATAGAAGATACGCAGTATTTT.

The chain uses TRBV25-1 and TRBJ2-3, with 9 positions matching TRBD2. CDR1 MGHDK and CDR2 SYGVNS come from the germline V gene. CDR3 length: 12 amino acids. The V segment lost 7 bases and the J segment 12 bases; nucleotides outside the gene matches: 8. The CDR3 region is CASITTSGHQYF. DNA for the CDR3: TGTGCCAGCATTACGACTAGCGGCCATCAGTATTTT.